Following are 12 T cell receptor beta chains from one sample sequenced in a study of spatial heterogeneity in lung cancer. Study findings and constraints: Counts of expanded intratumoral alpha and beta TCRs tracked tumor mutation counts.

For these receptors, no antigen is known. TCRdb fed the 5' RACE reads into MiXCR, producing one record per CDR3 protein. The sample has 9,700 or so distinct CDR3 sequences, around 6% seen once; the top ten hold roughly a tenth. The sample's time point: sample taken at primary tumor resection. The source was lung tumor tissue, collected at surgery. The receptors were gathered from a male donor with early-stage non-small cell lung cancer.

This clonotype was recorded at least ten times. Being off target in a library aimed at alpha chains, this beta chain has a size of little meaning. The chain carries TRBV5-1 and TRBJ1-2; 8 bases align to TRBD1. Germline V gene data show CDR1 as SGHRS and CDR2 as YFSETQ. The CDR3 totals 15 residues. Losses at the gene ends were 0 bases for V and 6 bases for J; bases not matched to a gene: 7. CDR3 sequence (DNA): TGCGCCAGCAGCTTGGCGCAGGGGGCAGTCAATGGCTACACCTTC. Its translation is CASSLAQGAVNGYTF.

Points on this clonotype: The library was built for alpha chains, so this beta chain is an off-target read and its size means little. This chain uses TRBV18 with TRBJ1-1; 7 bases match TRBD1. CDR3 length: 15 amino acids. Germline CDR1 is KGHSH and CDR2 is LQKENI. The V segment lost 6 bases and the J segment 4 bases; nucleotides outside the gene matches: 11. CDR3 sequence reads: CASSANRGVATEAFF. The CDR3 bases are TGTGCCAGCTCGGCCAACAGGGGCGTCGCCACTGAAGCTTTCTTT.

This clonotype was recorded many times. This beta chain represents an off-target read in a library built for alpha chains; its size is of limited meaning. The V call is TRBV11-2, the J call TRBJ2-5; no firm D call. CDR3 size: 13 residues. Looked up from germline, CDR1 is SGHAT and CDR2 is FQNNGV. The V and J ends lost 1 base and 3 bases respectively, with 6 bases between them. The CDR3 sequence is CASSLGLKETQYF. The DNA of the CDR3 is TGTGCCAGCAGCTTAGGGCTGAAAGAGACCCAGTACTTC.

The table lists this clonotype with many counts. This beta chain is a stray sequence in a library constructed for alpha chains; its clone size is not meaningful. The chain couples TRBV2 to TRBJ1-3; 8 bases align to TRBD1. Germline V CDR1 and CDR2: SNHLY, FYNNEI. Trimming removed 0 bases from V and 1 base from J; junction bases left unmatched: 8. The CDR3 extends over 18 amino acids. In DNA form, the CDR3 reads TGTGCCAGCAGTGAAGCTCCGGGACAGGCTTTGTCTGGAAACACCATATATTTT. Its translation is CASSEAPGQALSGNTIYF.

In its sample, this clonotype was seen many times. This beta chain came through as a stray read in a library set up for alpha chains, and its size says little. The chain carries TRBV20-1 and TRBJ2-1, with D unresolved. The CDR3 is made up of 13 amino acids. V was pared by 3 bases and J by 2 bases, with 8 bases between. Looked up from germline, CDR1 is DFQATT and CDR2 is SNEGSKA (reference sequence). The CDR3 nucleotides read TGCAGTGCTAGTTTTGCGGCCTACAATGAGCAGTTCTTC. As protein: CSASFAAYNEQFF.

This clonotype appeared many times. Found in a library prepared for alpha chains, this beta chain is an off-target read, and its abundance has little meaning. The chain uses TRBV28 and TRBJ1-2; D gene ambiguous. Deletions cut 10 bases from V and 4 bases from J, with 22 bases between. Per the germline V gene, CDR1 is MDHEN and CDR2 is SYDVKM. CDR3 size: 15 residues. The CDR3 here is CATNKGGTLAYGYTF. The CDR3 DNA reads as TGTGCCACAAATAAGGGCGGAACCCTAGCCTATGGCTACACCTTC.

This clonotype showed up many times. This beta chain lies outside the target of a library built for alpha chains; its clone size means little. The chain combines TRBV9 with TRBJ1-1; TRBD1 might be the D (5 bases). Germline assignment: CDR1 SGDLS and CDR2 YYNGEE. The CDR3 covers 15 residues. Trimming shortened V by 4 bases and J by 7 bases, and 20 bases separated the two germline ends. This CDR3 reads CASSPYLVQGGEAFF. The CDR3 bases are TGTGCCAGCAGCCCATACTTGGTGCAGGGTGGTGAAGCTTTCTTT.

This clonotype has a count of ten or more. Found in a library prepared for alpha chains, this beta chain is an off-target read, and its abundance has little meaning. The chain uses TRBV2 and TRBJ1-1, with D maybe TRBD1 (5 bases). Germline assignment: CDR1 SNHLY and CDR2 FYNNEI. The germline V and J ends were trimmed by 0 bases and 3 bases, with 17 bases remaining between them. The CDR3 runs to 17 residues. The CDR3 sequence: CASSEARTRGVDTEAFF. The CDR3 DNA reads TGTGCCAGCAGTGAAGCGCGGACGAGGGGAGTGGACACTGAAGCTTTCTTT. The variable domain in full, with the rest retrieved from reference TRBV2 and TRBJ1-1, is EPEVTQTPSHQVTQMGQEVILRCVPISNHLYFYWYRQILGQKVEFLVSFYNNEISEKSEIFDDQFSVERPDGSNFTLKIRSTKLEDSAMYFCASSEARTRGVDTEAFFGQGTRLTVV.

Remarks on this clonotype: A much larger clone lies a single base off, so this may be a read error. A library made for alpha chains picked up this beta chain off target, so its size means little. The chain couples TRBV7-2 to TRBJ2-5; 9 nucleotides align to TRBD2. The CDR3 runs to 14 residues. V gave up 7 bases and J gave up 4 bases; unmatched junction bases: 7. Per germline, CDR1 SGHTA and CDR2 FQGNSA. CDR3 nucleotide sequence: TGTGCCAGCACCAGTACTAGCGGGTTAGAGACCCAGTACTTC. Its translation: CASTSTSGLETQYF.

By frequency in the sample, this clonotype is medium-sized. A library made for alpha chains picked up this beta chain off target, so its size means little. The chain joins TRBV18 to TRBJ2-1, with D unclear. Between the trimmed V and J ends, which lost 6 bases and 0 bases, there was a span of 12 bases. The germline V gene has CDR1 KGHSH and CDR2 LQKENI. The CDR3 extends over 15 amino acids. The CDR3, as DNA: TGTGCCAGCTCGCCCGTAGGACGCTCCTACAATGAGCAGTTCTTC. It translates to CASSPVGRSYNEQFF.

Judged by abundance, this clonotype is medium-sized (0.01 to 0.1%). Since it is a stray read in a library aimed at alpha chains, this beta chain has a size that is not meaningful. The chain employs TRBV7-3 and TRBJ2-6; unclear D gene. Germline V lookup: CDR1 SGHTA, CDR2 FQGTGA. The CDR3 is 13 residues long. V was cut by 4 bases and J by 0 bases, with 1 base left in between. The CDR3 region has the DNA TGTGCCAGCAGCTACTCTGGGGCCAACGTCCTGACTTTC. It is translated as CASSYSGANVLTF.

By share, this clonotype ranks as medium-sized. Since the library was made to target alpha chains, this beta chain is a stray read and its abundance is not meaningful. V and J are TRBV28 and TRBJ2-1; the match to TRBD2 covers 11 bases. The CDR3 contains 17 residues. With 8 bases clipped from V and 1 base from J, the junction kept 10 bases outside the gene matches. CDR1 and CDR2 from the germline V gene are MDHEN and SYDVKM. The CDR3 DNA is TGTGCCAGCCTTAGCGGGAGGGCCCGGACGTCCTACAATGAGCAGTTCTTC. Amino acids: CASLSGRARTSYNEQFF.